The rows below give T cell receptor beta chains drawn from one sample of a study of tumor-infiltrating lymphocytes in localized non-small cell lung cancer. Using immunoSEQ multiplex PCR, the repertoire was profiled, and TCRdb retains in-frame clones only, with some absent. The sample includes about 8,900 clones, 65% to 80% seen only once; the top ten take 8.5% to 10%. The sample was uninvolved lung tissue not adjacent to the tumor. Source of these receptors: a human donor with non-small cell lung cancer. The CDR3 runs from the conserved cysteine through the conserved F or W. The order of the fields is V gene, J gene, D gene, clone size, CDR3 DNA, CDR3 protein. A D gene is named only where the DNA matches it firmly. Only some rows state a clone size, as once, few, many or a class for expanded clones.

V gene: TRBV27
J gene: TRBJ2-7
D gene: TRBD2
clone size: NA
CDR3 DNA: TGTGCCAGCAGTACAGAGCGGGAGGGCCGCTACGAGCAGTACTTC
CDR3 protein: CASSTEREGRYEQYF

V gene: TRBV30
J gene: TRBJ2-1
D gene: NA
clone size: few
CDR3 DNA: TGTGCCTGGACAGTCGGGGGAACGCACAATGAGCAGTTCTTC
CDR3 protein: CAWTVGGTHNEQFF

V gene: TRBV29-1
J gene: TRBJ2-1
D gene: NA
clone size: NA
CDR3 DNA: TGCAGCGTCTCAGGAGAGGGCTACAATGAGCAGTTCTTC
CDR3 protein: CSVSGEGYNEQFF

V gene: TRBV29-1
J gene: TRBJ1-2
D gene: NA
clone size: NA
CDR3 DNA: TGCAGCTCCCATTTAGTAGGGGAGCATGGCTACACCTTC
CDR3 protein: CSSHLVGEHGYTF

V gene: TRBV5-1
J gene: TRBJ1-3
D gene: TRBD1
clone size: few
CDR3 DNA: TGCGCCAGCAGCCCCACAGGGGGTTTGGGGGACACCATATATTTT
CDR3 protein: CASSPTGGLGDTIYF

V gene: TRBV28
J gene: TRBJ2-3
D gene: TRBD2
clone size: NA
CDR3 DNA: TGTGCCAGCAGTTTGACTAGCGGGAGGGCGGATACGCAGTATTTT
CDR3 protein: CASSLTSGRADTQYF

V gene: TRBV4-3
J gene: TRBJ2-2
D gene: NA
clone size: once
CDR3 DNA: TGCGCCAGCAGCCAAGAAGGTCTGGCGGGAACGAACACCGGGGAGCTGTTTTTT
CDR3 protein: CASSQEGLAGTNTGELFF

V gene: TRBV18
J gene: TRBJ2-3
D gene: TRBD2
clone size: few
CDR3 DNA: TGTGCCAGCTCACCACCGAGCGGGAGGACAGATACGCAGTATTTT
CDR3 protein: CASSPPSGRTDTQYF

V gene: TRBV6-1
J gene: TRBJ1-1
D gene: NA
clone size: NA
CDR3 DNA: TGTGCCAGCACCCGGGACATACCCACTGAAGCTTTCTTT
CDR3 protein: CASTRDIPTEAFF

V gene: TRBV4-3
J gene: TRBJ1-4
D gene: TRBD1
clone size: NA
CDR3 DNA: TGCGCCAGCAGCCAAGACAGGGGGCTCGAAAAACTGTTTTTT
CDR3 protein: CASSQDRGLEKLFF

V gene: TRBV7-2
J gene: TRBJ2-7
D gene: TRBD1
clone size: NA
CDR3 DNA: TGTGCCAGCAGTCAGGGGACAGGGTTTGATGAGCAGTACTTC
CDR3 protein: CASSQGTGFDEQYF

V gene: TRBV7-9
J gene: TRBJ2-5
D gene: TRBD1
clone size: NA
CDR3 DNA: TGTGCCAGCAGCTTATCGACAGGGGAGACCCAGTACTTC
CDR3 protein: CASSLSTGETQYF

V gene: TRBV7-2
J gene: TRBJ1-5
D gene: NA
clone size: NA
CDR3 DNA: TGTGCCAGCAGCCGGGATTTATATCAGCCCCAGCATTTT
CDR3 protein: CASSRDLYQPQHF

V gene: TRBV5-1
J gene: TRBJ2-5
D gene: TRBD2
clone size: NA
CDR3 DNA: TGCGCCAGCGGTAGCGGGAGGGACCAGGAGACCCAGTACTTC
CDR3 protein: CASGSGRDQETQYF

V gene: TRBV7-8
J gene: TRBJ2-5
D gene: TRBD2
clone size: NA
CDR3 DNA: TGTGCCAGCAGCTTGCGAGGTGCTCGGGGGGCCCAGTACTTC
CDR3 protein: CASSLRGARGAQYF

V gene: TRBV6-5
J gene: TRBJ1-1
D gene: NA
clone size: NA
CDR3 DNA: TGTGCCAGCAGACAGGGTTTTGCTTTCTTT
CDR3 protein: CASRQGFAFF

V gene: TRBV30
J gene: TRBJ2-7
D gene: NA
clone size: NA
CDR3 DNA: TGTGCCTGGAGCGTCTCGACTTTCGAGCAGTACTTC
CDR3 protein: CAWSVSTFEQYF

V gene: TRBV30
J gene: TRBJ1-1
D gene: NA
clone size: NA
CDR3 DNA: TGTGCCTGGAAAGGTGGCACCCAAGGGGGAGCTTTCTTT
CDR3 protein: CAWKGGTQGGAFF

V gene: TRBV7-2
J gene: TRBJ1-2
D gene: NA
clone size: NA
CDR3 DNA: TGTGCCAGCATCCCGACGGGGAGTAGCGGCTACACCTTC
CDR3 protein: CASIPTGSSGYTF

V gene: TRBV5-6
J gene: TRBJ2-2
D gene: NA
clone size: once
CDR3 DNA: TGTGCCAGCAGCCACGGACAGAACACCGGGGAGCTGTTTTTT
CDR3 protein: CASSHGQNTGELFF

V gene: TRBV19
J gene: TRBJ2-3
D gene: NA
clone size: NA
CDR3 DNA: TGTGCCAGTAGTACAATCCAGGGGAGTAGCCTATTTAAGTATTTT
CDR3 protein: CASSTIQGSSLFKYF

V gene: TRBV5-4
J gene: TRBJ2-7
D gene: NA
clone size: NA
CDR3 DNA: TGTGCCAGCAGCTTGCCGACCTCCTACGAGCAGTACTTC
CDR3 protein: CASSLPTSYEQYF

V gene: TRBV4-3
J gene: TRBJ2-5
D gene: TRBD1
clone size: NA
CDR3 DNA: TGCGCCAGCAGCCAAGCGGTTGCTGGGGACAGCAAAGAGACCCAGTACTTC
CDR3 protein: CASSQAVAGDSKETQYF

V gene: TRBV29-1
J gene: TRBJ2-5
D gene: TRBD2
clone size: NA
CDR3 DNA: TGCAGCGCCGGACTAGCGGGAGGGAGAGAGACCCAGTACTTC
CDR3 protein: CSAGLAGGRETQYF

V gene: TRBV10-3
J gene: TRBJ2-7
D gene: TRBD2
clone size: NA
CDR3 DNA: TGTGCCAGCCGATCCGAGCGGGAGTCATACGAGCAGTACTTC
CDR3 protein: CASRSERESYEQYF

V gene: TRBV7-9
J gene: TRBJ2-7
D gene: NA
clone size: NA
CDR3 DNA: TGTGCCAGCAGCAGCCCTAGGGGGGAAGCCTACGAGCAGTACTTC
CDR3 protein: CASSSPRGEAYEQYF

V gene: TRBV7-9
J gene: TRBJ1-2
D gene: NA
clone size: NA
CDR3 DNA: TGTGCCAGCAGCCCCGGGGCCTATGGCTACACCTTC
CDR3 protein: CASSPGAYGYTF

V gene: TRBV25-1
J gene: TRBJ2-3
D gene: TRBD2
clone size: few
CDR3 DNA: TGTGCCAGCAGTAGAGCGGGAGATGAGGATACGCAGTATTTT
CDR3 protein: CASSRAGDEDTQYF

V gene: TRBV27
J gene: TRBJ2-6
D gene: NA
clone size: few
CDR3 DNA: TGTGCCAGCAGTCCTGGATGGGCCAACGTCCTGACTTTC
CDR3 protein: CASSPGWANVLTF

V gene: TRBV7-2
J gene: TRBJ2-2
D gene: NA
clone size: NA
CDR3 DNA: TGTGCCAGCAGCTCTACGGAAGGGACCGGGGAGCTGTTTTTT
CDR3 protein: CASSSTEGTGELFF

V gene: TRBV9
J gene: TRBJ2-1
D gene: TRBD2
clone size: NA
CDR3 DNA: TGTGCCAGCAGCGTAGGGCCCACGAGCGGGGGTTACAATGAGCAGTTCTTC
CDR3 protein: CASSVGPTSGGYNEQFF

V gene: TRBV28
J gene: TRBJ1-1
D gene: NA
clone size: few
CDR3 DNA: TGTGCCAGCAGTGCGGGGAGCACTGAAGCTTTCTTT
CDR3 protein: CASSAGSTEAFF

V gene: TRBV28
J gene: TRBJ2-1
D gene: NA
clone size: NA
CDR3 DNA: TGTGCCAGCAGTTTAGAATTGGGCTCCTACAATGAGCAGTTCTTC
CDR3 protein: CASSLELGSYNEQFF

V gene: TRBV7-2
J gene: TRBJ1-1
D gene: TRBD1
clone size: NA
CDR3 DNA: TGTGCCAGCGGTAGACAGGGTGCCACTGAAGCTTTCTTT
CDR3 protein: CASGRQGATEAFF

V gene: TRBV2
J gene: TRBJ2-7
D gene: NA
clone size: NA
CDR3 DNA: TGTGCCAGCAGTGAAGGGCCACACGAGCAGTACTTC
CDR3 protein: CASSEGPHEQYF

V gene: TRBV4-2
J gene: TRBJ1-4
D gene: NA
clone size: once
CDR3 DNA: TGTGCCAGCAGCCCCGAGCTTGACCGAGCAACTAATGAAAAACTGTTTTTT
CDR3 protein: CASSPELDRATNEKLFF

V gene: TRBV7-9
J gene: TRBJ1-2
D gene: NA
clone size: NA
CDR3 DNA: TGTGCCAGCACCCCGGGTCAGGGTTATGGCTACACCTTC
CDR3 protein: CASTPGQGYGYTF

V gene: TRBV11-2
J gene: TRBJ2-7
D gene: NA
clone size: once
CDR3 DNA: TGTGCCAGCAGCTTGCGGGGAACCTACGAGCAGTACTTC
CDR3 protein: CASSLRGTYEQYF

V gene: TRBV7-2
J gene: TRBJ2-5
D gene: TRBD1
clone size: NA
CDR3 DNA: TGTGCCAGCAGAGAGGGCGGGACAGGGGGTTGGGAGACCCAGTACTTC
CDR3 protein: CASREGGTGGWETQYF

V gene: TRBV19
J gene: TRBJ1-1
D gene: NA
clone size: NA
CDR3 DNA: TGTGCCAGTAGGGGGGACGCAGGAGAAGCTTTCTTT
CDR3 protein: CASRGDAGEAFF

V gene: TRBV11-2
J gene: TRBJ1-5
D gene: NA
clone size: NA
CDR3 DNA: TGTGCCAGCAGCTTACGAATCGGTCAGCCCCAGCATTTT
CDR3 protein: CASSLRIGQPQHF

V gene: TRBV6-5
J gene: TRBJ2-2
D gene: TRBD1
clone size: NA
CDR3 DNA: TGTGCCAGCAGACAACAGGGGTATGGCGGGGAGCTGTTTTTT
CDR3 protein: CASRQQGYGGELFF

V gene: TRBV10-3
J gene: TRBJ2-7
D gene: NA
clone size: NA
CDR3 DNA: TGTGCCATCAGCCCCGGCCTGAACTACGAGCAGTACTTC
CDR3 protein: CAISPGLNYEQYF

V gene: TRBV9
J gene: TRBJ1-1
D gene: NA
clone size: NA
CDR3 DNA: TGTGCCAGCAGCGTAGTCCCCCAGTTTGACACTGAAGCTTTCTTT
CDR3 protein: CASSVVPQFDTEAFF

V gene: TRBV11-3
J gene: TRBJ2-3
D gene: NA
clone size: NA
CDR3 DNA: TGTGCCAGCAGCAAGCTACTTGGAGGTCTCACAGATACGCAGTATTTT
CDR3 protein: CASSKLLGGLTDTQYF

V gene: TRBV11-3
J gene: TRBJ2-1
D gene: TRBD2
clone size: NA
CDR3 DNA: TGTGCCAGCACTACTCAAGGACTAGCGGGTAATGAGCAGTTCTTC
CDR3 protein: CASTTQGLAGNEQFF